A selection of T cell receptor beta chains follows, all from one sample in a study of T cells after yellow fever vaccination. TCRdb analysed the 5' RACE reads with MiXCR anew, one entry per CDR3 protein. The sample lists fewer than 650,000 distinct CDR3 sequences; roughly a fifth were seen once. The source material was PBMCs, sampled more than 20 days after the first yellow fever vaccination. The source of these receptors is a man aged 18 to 29 who received the YFV17D yellow fever vaccine. The CDR3 runs from the conserved cysteine through the conserved F or W. Each record gives: J gene, V gene, clone size, D gene, CDR3 protein, CDR3 DNA. The D gene is left open where the match is weak. Only part of the rows carry a size: once, few, many, or a class if the clone is expanded.

J gene: TRBJ1-6
V gene: TRBV6-4
clone size: few
D gene: TRBD1
CDR3 protein: CASNPSAGGNSPLHF
CDR3 DNA: TGTGCCAGCAACCCCTCGGCAGGGGGTAATTCACCCCTCCACTTT

J gene: TRBJ2-1
V gene: TRBV3-1
clone size: few
D gene: TRBD1
CDR3 protein: CASSLRGTAKEKFF
CDR3 DNA: TGTGCCAGCAGCCTCCGTGGGACAGCCAAAGAAAAGTTCTTC

J gene: TRBJ2-3
V gene: TRBV4-1
clone size: few
D gene: .
CDR3 protein: CASSQVGGHVGDTQYF
CDR3 DNA: TGCGCCAGCAGCCAAGTGGGGGGTCATGTCGGAGATACGCAGTATTTT

J gene: TRBJ2-4
V gene: TRBV7-3
clone size: .
D gene: TRBD2
CDR3 protein: CASSLTGGWSGIQYF
CDR3 DNA: TGTGCCAGCAGCTTAACGGGGGGGTGGAGCGGCATTCAGTACTTC

J gene: TRBJ2-4
V gene: TRBV5-1
clone size: few
D gene: .
CDR3 protein: CASSLGTETNIQYF
CDR3 DNA: TGCGCCAGCAGCTTAGGGACGGAGACAAACATTCAGTACTTC

J gene: TRBJ2-5
V gene: TRBV7-9
clone size: .
D gene: .
CDR3 protein: CASSLSAFGETQYF
CDR3 DNA: TGTGCCAGCAGCCTCTCGGCCTTTGGTGAGACCCAGTACTTC

J gene: TRBJ1-4
V gene: TRBV20-1
clone size: .
D gene: .
CDR3 protein: CSAKTVGDEKLFF
CDR3 DNA: TGCAGTGCTAAGACAGTCGGGGATGAAAAACTGTTTTTT

J gene: TRBJ2-7
V gene: TRBV6-2/TRBV6-3
clone size: few
D gene: .
CDR3 protein: CASSAPPGLIRPEQYF
CDR3 DNA: TGTGCCAGCAGTGCCCCCCCGGGACTTATCCGTCCCGAGCAGTACTTC

J gene: TRBJ1-1
V gene: TRBV20-1
clone size: .
D gene: .
CDR3 protein: CSARAGHRNTEAFF
CDR3 DNA: TGCAGTGCTAGAGCGGGACACAGGAACACTGAAGCTTTCTTT

J gene: TRBJ1-5
V gene: TRBV6-1
clone size: .
D gene: TRBD1
CDR3 protein: CASSPGTGINQPQHF
CDR3 DNA: TGTGCCAGCAGTCCCGGGACAGGGATAAATCAGCCCCAGCATTTT